The rows below give T cell receptor beta chains drawn from one sample of a study of blood T cell repertoires in COVID-19. Produced via immunoSEQ multiplex PCR; TCRdb's table is partial and in-frame only. The table shows some 530,000 clones, with approximately 86% occurring only once. Sequencing used PBMCs or T cells enriched from blood (not recorded which). Receptor source: a woman aged 60-75 years who had recovered from COVID-19. The CDR3 runs from the conserved cysteine through the conserved F or W. A D gene is named only where the DNA matches it firmly. The size field is filled for only some rows; it gives once, few, many or a size class.

d_gene: TRBD1; abundance: .; v_gene: TRBV28; j_gene: TRBJ1-2; len: 16; CDR3aa: CASSQGLGGTLYGYTF; CDR3nt: TGTGCCAGCAGCCAAGGGCTAGGGGGCACCCTCTATGGCTACACCTTC
d_gene: .; abundance: .; v_gene: TRBV19; j_gene: TRBJ1-5; len: 16; CDR3aa: CATSRLRQSLNQPQHF; CDR3nt: TGTGCCACCTCCCGACTTCGACAGTCACTTAATCAGCCCCAGCATTTT
d_gene: .; abundance: .; v_gene: TRBV6-5; j_gene: TRBJ1-5; len: 13; CDR3aa: CASMGGANQPQHF; CDR3nt: TGTGCCAGCATGGGGGGGGCTAATCAGCCCCAGCATTTT
d_gene: .; abundance: .; v_gene: TRBV6-5; j_gene: TRBJ1-1; len: 15; CDR3aa: CASSPLPRGGTEAFF; CDR3nt: TGTGCCAGCAGTCCCCTCCCGAGGGGGGGCACTGAAGCTTTCTTT
d_gene: TRBD1; abundance: .; v_gene: TRBV3-1/TRBV3-2; j_gene: TRBJ1-2; len: 13; CDR3aa: CASSQQGAEGYTF; CDR3nt: TGTGCCAGCAGCCAACAGGGGGCCGAGGGCTACACCTTC
d_gene: TRBD1; abundance: .; v_gene: TRBV19; j_gene: TRBJ1-5; len: 17; CDR3aa: CASSPMTGPPSNQPQHF; CDR3nt: TGTGCCAGTAGCCCCATGACAGGGCCCCCTAGCAATCAGCCCCAGCATTTT
d_gene: TRBD1; abundance: .; v_gene: TRBV4-1; j_gene: TRBJ1-2; len: 15; CDR3aa: CASSLGQGANYGYTF; CDR3nt: TGCGCCAGCAGCCTGGGACAGGGGGCGAACTATGGCTACACCTTC
d_gene: .; abundance: few; v_gene: TRBV7-2; j_gene: TRBJ1-1; len: 16; CDR3aa: CASSLMGLGGNTEAFF; CDR3nt: TGTGCCAGCAGCTTAATGGGACTTGGCGGGAACACTGAAGCTTTCTTT
d_gene: .; abundance: .; v_gene: TRBV7-8; j_gene: TRBJ2-1; len: 16; CDR3aa: CASSAEVARSYNEQFF; CDR3nt: TGTGCCAGCAGCGCGGAGGTAGCGCGCTCCTACAATGAGCAGTTCTTC
d_gene: TRBD2; abundance: .; v_gene: TRBV19; j_gene: TRBJ2-1; len: 14; CDR3aa: CASSSRGGLDEQFF; CDR3nt: TGTGCCAGTAGTTCCCGGGGGGGCCTGGATGAGCAGTTCTTC
d_gene: .; abundance: .; v_gene: TRBV9; j_gene: TRBJ1-6; len: 14; CDR3aa: CASSVQGLNSPLHF; CDR3nt: TGTGCCAGCAGCGTTCAGGGTCTTAATTCACCCCTCCACTTT
d_gene: TRBD1; abundance: .; v_gene: TRBV5-6; j_gene: TRBJ2-3; len: 15; CDR3aa: CASSDHRRGLDTQYF; CDR3nt: TGTGCCAGCAGCGACCACCGCAGGGGGCTAGATACGCAGTATTTT
d_gene: TRBD1; abundance: .; v_gene: TRBV24-1; j_gene: TRBJ2-5; len: 14; CDR3aa: CATALSGTEETQYF; CDR3nt: TGTGCCACAGCGCTTTCCGGGACAGAAGAGACCCAGTACTTC
d_gene: TRBD1; abundance: .; v_gene: TRBV30; j_gene: TRBJ1-6; len: 14; CDR3aa: CAGGTGRSNSPLHF; CDR3nt: TGTGCCGGTGGGACAGGGCGCAGTAATTCACCCCTCCACTTT
d_gene: .; abundance: .; v_gene: TRBV19; j_gene: TRBJ1-2; len: 13; CDR3aa: CASSILSSYGYTF; CDR3nt: TGTGCCAGTAGTATCCTATCCTCCTATGGCTACACCTTC
d_gene: .; abundance: once; v_gene: TRBV25-1; j_gene: TRBJ1-2; len: 15; CDR3aa: CASSSGTTALYGYTF; CDR3nt: TGTGCCAGCAGTTCCGGAACGACAGCCCTTTATGGCTACACCTTC
d_gene: .; abundance: .; v_gene: TRBV2; j_gene: TRBJ2-3; len: 14; CDR3aa: CASSEGRGTDTQYF; CDR3nt: TGTGCCAGCAGTGAGGGTCGGGGCACAGATACGCAGTATTTT
d_gene: TRBD1; abundance: .; v_gene: TRBV27; j_gene: TRBJ1-3; len: 16; CDR3aa: CASSSLRGQGANTIYF; CDR3nt: TGTGCCAGCAGTTCGTTGAGGGGACAGGGGGCTAACACCATATATTTT
d_gene: TRBD1; abundance: once; v_gene: TRBV11-2; j_gene: TRBJ1-1; len: 15; CDR3aa: CASSFRPGQATEAFF; CDR3nt: TGTGCCAGCAGCTTCCGCCCGGGACAGGCAACTGAAGCTTTCTTT
d_gene: .; abundance: .; v_gene: TRBV10-2; j_gene: TRBJ1-2; len: 11; CDR3aa: CASSGLGGYTF; CDR3nt: TGCGCCAGCAGTGGACTTGGGGGCTACACCTTC
d_gene: .; abundance: once; v_gene: TRBV25-1; j_gene: TRBJ1-2; len: 15; CDR3aa: CASSEASPTHYGYTF; CDR3nt: TGTGCCAGCAGTGAAGCCAGCCCGACACATTATGGCTACACCTTC